This TCR beta chain originates from a study of CD8+ T cells in alopecia areata. Study-level information: The share of scalp area affected provided the severity score for treated patients. Study-level findings and limits: Under tofacitinib, numerous expanded lesional clonotypes remained detectable in scalp and blood. Scalp clonality, along with expanded CD8+ clones among the top 100, was significantly decreased by tofacitinib.

The treatment: oral pan-JAK inhibitor, 5-10 mg twice daily. Sorting from PBMCs produced CD4+ and CD8+ T cells. With regard to this clone: Its matching antigen is unknown.

cDNA serving as the sequencing template came from extracted, reverse transcribed RNA. The assay was immunoSEQ multiplex PCR, and TCRdb's table has in-frame clones only and misses some. The data show 120,000 to 150,000 clones, roughly four fifths seen once. Germline lookup yields CDR1 SGHTA and CDR2 FQGNSA. Losses at the gene ends were 5 bases for V and 4 bases for J; bases not matched to a gene: 9. The CDR3 length is 16 residues. The TCR comes from a human donor with alopecia areata. The V gene is TRBV7-2, the J gene TRBJ2-1, with TRBD2 matching over 9 bases. This specimen consisted of CD8+ T cells sorted from blood, obtained at week 4, from a patient treated with tofacitinib. CDR3 amino acids: CASSLGVRGGYNEQFF. The CDR3 DNA reads TGTGCCAGCAGCCTAGGGGTGCGGGGGGGTTACAATGAGCAGTTCTTC.